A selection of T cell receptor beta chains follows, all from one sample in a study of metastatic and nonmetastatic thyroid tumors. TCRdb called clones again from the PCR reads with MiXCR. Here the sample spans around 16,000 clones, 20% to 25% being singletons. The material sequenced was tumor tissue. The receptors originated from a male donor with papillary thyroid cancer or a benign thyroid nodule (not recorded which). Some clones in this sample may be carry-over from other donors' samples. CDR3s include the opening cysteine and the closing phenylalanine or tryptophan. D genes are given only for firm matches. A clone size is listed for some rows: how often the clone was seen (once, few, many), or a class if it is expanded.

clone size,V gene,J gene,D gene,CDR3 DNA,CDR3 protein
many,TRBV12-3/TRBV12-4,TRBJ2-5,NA,TGTGCCAGCAGTTTCGCTCCAGAAGAAGAGACCCAGTACTTC,CASSFAPEEETQYF
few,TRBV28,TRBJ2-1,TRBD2,TGTGCCAGCAGTGTCCCCGGGACTAGCGGGATTCATGAGCAGTTCTTC,CASSVPGTSGIHEQFF
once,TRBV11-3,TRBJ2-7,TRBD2,TGTGCCAGCGCAATAGGGAGGGGCTACGAGCAGTACTTC,CASAIGRGYEQYF
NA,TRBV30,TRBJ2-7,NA,TGTGCCTGGAAGGGCGACTCCTACGAGCAGTACTTC,CAWKGDSYEQYF
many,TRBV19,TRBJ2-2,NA,TGTGCCACCCTCGGGCGCTGGGGACCCCGGGAGCTGTTTTTT,CATLGRWGPRELFF
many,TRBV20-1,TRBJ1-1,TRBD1,TGCAGTGCTAGACCAGGGGGGGAACTTAACACTGAAGCTTTCTTT,CSARPGGELNTEAFF
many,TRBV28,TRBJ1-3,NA,TGTGCCAGCAGTTTTCTCCCTGCCGAAATCTCTGGAAACACCATATATTTT,CASSFLPAEISGNTIYF
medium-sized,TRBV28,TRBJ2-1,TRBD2,TGTGCCAGCAGTTACCGCATGGGACTAGCGGGAGACAGTCGCGATGAGCAGTTCTTC,CASSYRMGLAGDSRDEQFF
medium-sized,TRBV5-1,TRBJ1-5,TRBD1,TGCGCCAGCAGCCCGGACTACAGGGGTGGCCAGCCCCAGCATTTT,CASSPDYRGGQPQHF
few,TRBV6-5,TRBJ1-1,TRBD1,TGTGCCAGCAGTTACTCATACAGGGGCACTGAAGCTTTCTTT,CASSYSYRGTEAFF
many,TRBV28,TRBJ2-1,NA,TGTGCCAGCAGTCCTTATTTCCGTACAGGGATTTATGAGCAGTTCTTC,CASSPYFRTGIYEQFF
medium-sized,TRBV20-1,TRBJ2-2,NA,TGCAGCGCCTCAGGCTTCCGAGTCACCGGGGAGCTGTTTTTT,CSASGFRVTGELFF
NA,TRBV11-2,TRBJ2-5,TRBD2,TGTGCCAGCAGCTTAGGGGCACTAGCGGGAGTAGAGACCCAGTACTTC,CASSLGALAGVETQYF
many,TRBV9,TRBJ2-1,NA,TGTGCCAGCAGCTCTCGGGACATCGGCAATGAGCAGTTCTTC,CASSSRDIGNEQFF